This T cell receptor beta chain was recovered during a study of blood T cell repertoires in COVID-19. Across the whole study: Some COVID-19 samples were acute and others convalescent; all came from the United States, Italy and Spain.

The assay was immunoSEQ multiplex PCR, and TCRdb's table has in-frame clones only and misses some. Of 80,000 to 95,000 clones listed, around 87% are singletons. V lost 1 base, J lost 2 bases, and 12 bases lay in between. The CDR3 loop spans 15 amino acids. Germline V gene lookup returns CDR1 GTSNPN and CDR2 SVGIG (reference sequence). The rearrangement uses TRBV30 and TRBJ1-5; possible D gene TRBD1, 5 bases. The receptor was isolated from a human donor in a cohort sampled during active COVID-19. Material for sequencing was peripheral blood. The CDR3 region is CAWSGRGRGNQPQHF. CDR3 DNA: TGTGCCTGGAGTGGGAGGGGCAGGGGCAATCAGCCCCAGCATTTT. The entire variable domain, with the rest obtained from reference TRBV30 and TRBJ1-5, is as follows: SQTIHQWPATLVQPVGSPLSLECTVEGTSNPNLYWYRQAAGRGLQLLFYSVGIGQISSEVPQNLSASRPQDRQFILSSKKLLLSDSGFYLCAWSGRGRGNQPQHFGDGTRLSIL.